The 7 T cell receptor beta chains reported below all come from one sample, sequenced in a study of blood T cell repertoires in COVID-19. Sequenced by immunoSEQ multiplex PCR; TCRdb stores in-frame clones only, minus some. The top ten hold around 7.8% of the sample, which has roughly 180,000 clones, more than 80% seen once. Sequencing used peripheral blood. The receptors stem from a woman in her sixties with acute or convalescent COVID-19.

The chain combines TRBV10-3 with TRBJ2-7; perhaps TRBD1 as D (6 bases). V lost 5 bases, J lost 2 bases, and 13 bases lay in between. CDR3 length: 14 amino acids. Germline CDR1 and CDR2: ENHRY and SYGVKD. The CDR3 protein is CAISKGRDTYEQYF. In DNA, the CDR3 is TGTGCCATCAGTAAAGGCAGGGACACCTACGAGCAGTACTTC.

This sequence joins TRBV10-3 and TRBJ2-5; D is unclear. The CDR3 has 11 residues. Germline V CDR1 and CDR2: ENHRY, SYGVKD. Trimming cost V 6 bases and J 4 bases, with 6 bases left between them. CDR3 sequence reads: CAIRGAETQYF. CDR3 sequence (DNA): TGTGCCATCAGGGGCGCAGAGACCCAGTACTTC.

V usage is TRBV5-1 and J usage is TRBJ2-1, with D perhaps TRBD2 (5 bases). The CDR3 spans 14 residues. CDR1 and CDR2 from the germline V gene are SGHRS and YFSETQ. V was cut by 4 bases and J by 4 bases, with 12 bases left in between. CDR3 bases: TGCGCCAGCAGCCCCGGGGTAGGTTACAATGAGCAGTTCTTC. Amino acid sequence: CASSPGVGYNEQFF.

The CDR3 region is CASSLEGQGTTEAFF. CDR3 DNA sequence: TGCGCCAGCAGCTTGGAGGGACAGGGGACCACTGAAGCTTTCTTT. The chain has TRBV5-1 and TRBJ1-1; 10 positions match TRBD1. The CDR3 spans 15 residues. The ends lost 0 bases at V and 4 bases at J; junction bases unmatched: 3. Per the germline V gene, CDR1 is SGHRS and CDR2 is YFSETQ.

DNA of the CDR3: TGTGCCAGCAGTCCAGGTGTATACTATGGCTACACCTTC. The encoded protein is CASSPGVYYGYTF. The chain employs TRBV7-9 and TRBJ1-2; D remains unclear. Germline CDR1 and CDR2: SEHNR and FQNEAQ (reference sequence). Trimming stripped 6 bases from V and 3 bases from J, with 11 bases between. This CDR3 comprises 13 residues.

The rearrangement joins TRBV9 to TRBJ1-3, with D possibly TRBD1 on 6 matching bases. This CDR3 region has 16 residues. Germline V gene sequence: CDR1 SGDLS, CDR2 YYNGEE. The V end was cut by 0 bases, the J end by 2 bases, with 12 bases between. DNA for the CDR3: TGTGCCAGCAGCGTAGGGGACATAGTGGCTGGAAACACCATATATTTT. It specifies CASSVGDIVAGNTIYF.

This chain joins TRBV5-1 and TRBJ2-2, with D perhaps matching TRBD1 (5 bases). From germline, CDR1 is SGHRS and CDR2 YFSETQ. Trimming removed 1 base at V and 4 bases at J, with 11 bases between. The CDR3 has 15 residues. The CDR3 region is CASSLLQGSTGELFF. Here the CDR3 DNA reads TGCGCCAGCAGCTTGCTGCAGGGATCCACCGGGGAGCTGTTTTTT.